A single sample gave rise to the 18 T cell receptor beta chains below, sequenced in a study of PD-L1 blockade in urothelial cancer (dated by TCRdb to about 2017). The method behind the library was the immunoSEQ multiplex PCR assay. This immuneACCESS table, as held by TCRdb, lists in-frame sequences with V and J called but not all clones. Of the missing ones, under half trace to an unresolved V gene in checked studies; the others have no known cause. This sample comprises about 40,000 clones, about 88% of them detected only once. The top ten clones comprise about 2.7% of the sample. Per the publication, the time point label means: peripheral blood 6 weeks after treatment start. The sequencing used PBMCs, collected around atezolizumab (anti-PD-L1) treatment. The receptors originated from a man aged 65 to 85 with urothelial cancer.

The rearrangement joins TRBV5-1 to TRBJ2-1, with D possibly being TRBD2 (6 bases). Trimming shortened V by 4 bases and J by 10 bases, and 27 bases separated the two germline ends. The CDR3 totals 17 residues. Germline-derived CDR1 and CDR2 are SGHRS and YFSETQ. The CDR3 bases are TGCGCCAGCAGCCAGGGACTGTCAGAAAGCTATTGGGGGGAGCAGTTCTTC. Protein sequence: CASSQGLSESYWGEQFF.

The gene calls are TRBV5-1 and TRBJ2-7; 11 bases line up with TRBD1. Germline lookup yields CDR1 SGHRS and CDR2 YFSETQ. This CDR3 comprises 19 residues. Trimming removed 0 bases from V and 0 bases from J; junction bases left unmatched: 11. CDR3 sequence reads: CASSLAGTGGIKSSYEQYF. The CDR3 DNA is TGCGCCAGCAGCTTGGCCGGGACAGGGGGGATAAAGAGCTCCTACGAGCAGTACTTC.

The V gene is TRBV9, the J gene TRBJ2-2; 8 bases fit TRBD1. V lost 0 bases to trimming and J lost 7 bases; unmatched junction nucleotides: 17. Germline lookup yields CDR1 SGDLS and CDR2 YYNGEE. The CDR3 totals 19 residues. CDR3 protein: CASSVARPEEAGGNGELFF. The CDR3 DNA sequence: TGTGCCAGCAGCGTAGCCAGACCCGAAGAGGCAGGGGGCAACGGGGAGCTGTTTTTT.

V usage is TRBV27 and J usage is TRBJ2-3; a weak D match, TRBD2 (6 bases). V was pared by 5 bases and J by 6 bases, with 21 bases between. The CDR3 totals 16 residues. Germline-derived CDR1 and CDR2 are MNHEY and SMNVEV (reference sequence). CDR3 coding DNA: TGTGCCAGCAGTCCATTCATGACGGGACTCGAGGATACGCAGTATTTT. It is translated as CASSPFMTGLEDTQYF.

V and J are TRBV19 and TRBJ1-5, with D hard to call. V was pared by 6 bases and J by 1 base, with 4 bases between. This CDR3 is built from 12 residues. The germline V gene encodes CDR1 LNHDA and CDR2 SQIVND (reference sequence). CDR3 amino acids: CASSGSNQPQHF. The CDR3 DNA sequence: TGTGCCAGTAGCGGGAGCAATCAGCCCCAGCATTTT. Full variable domain (rest looked up from reference TRBV19 and TRBJ1-5): DGGITQSPKYLFRKEGQNVTLSCEQNLNHDAMYWYRQDPGQGLRLIYYSQIVNDFQKGDIAEGYSVSREKKESFPLTVTSAQKNPTAFYLCASSGSNQPQHFGDGTRLSIL.

V usage is TRBV6-1 and J usage is TRBJ1-4, with 9 bases lining up with TRBD1. CDR3 length equals 15 residues. From germline, CDR1 is MNHNS and CDR2 SASEGT. With V trimmed by 3 bases and J by 8 bases, 7 bases remained unmatched. CDR3 in amino acids: CASSDVTGGGEKLFF. In DNA, the CDR3 is TGTGCCAGCAGTGACGTGACAGGGGGTGGGGAAAAACTGTTTTTT.

V usage is TRBV11-3 and J usage is TRBJ2-2; TRBD1 agrees at 12 bases. This CDR3 has 16 residues. CDR1 is SGHNT and CDR2 is YENEEA in the germline V gene. Trimming at V came to 4 bases and at J to 7 bases, leaving 7 bases not matched to a gene. The CDR3 sequence is CASSSRDRGRDGELFF. The CDR3, as DNA: TGTGCCAGCAGCTCCCGGGACAGGGGGCGAGACGGGGAGCTGTTTTTT.

V gene TRBV25-1 combines with J gene TRBJ2-6; no clear D. In germline, CDR1 is MGHDK, CDR2 SYGVNS. This CDR3 region has 13 residues. Trimming cost V 6 bases and J 1 base, with 4 bases left between them. As DNA, the CDR3 is TGTGCCAGCAGCACTTCTGGGGCCAACGTCCTGACTTTC. Residues: CASSTSGANVLTF.

The genes are TRBV19 and TRBJ2-1; 11 bases line up with TRBD2. Germline V lookup: CDR1 LNHDA, CDR2 SQIVND (reference sequence). The CDR3 contains 15 residues. As DNA, the CDR3 is TGTGTCAATGGGAATAGCGGGAGGGCCTACAATGAGCAGTTCTTC. This sequence encodes CVNGNSGRAYNEQFF.

The gene calls are TRBV6-5 and TRBJ1-1, with a tentative D call TRBD1 (5 bases). Trimming stripped 7 bases from V and 6 bases from J, with 15 bases between. This CDR3 contains 13 residues. CDR1 and CDR2 from the germline V gene are MNHEY and SVGAGI. This chain's CDR3 is CASNKWGESEAFF. The CDR3 region has the DNA TGTGCCAGCAACAAGTGGGGCGAGTCTGAAGCTTTCTTT.

A single count supports this clone. The chain has TRBV27 and TRBJ1-4; possible D gene TRBD1, 6 bases. The CDR3 runs 13 residues. Germline V lookup: CDR1 MNHEY, CDR2 SMNVEV (reference sequence). V was shortened by 4 bases and J by 8 bases, with 11 bases between the two germline ends. DNA for the CDR3: TGTGCCAGCAGTTACAGGGAAGGAGAAAAACTGTTTTTT. This gives the protein CASSYREGEKLFF.

This clone was observed a single time. This chain joins TRBV5-8 and TRBJ2-7; possibly TRBD2 for D (6 bases). Trimming left V 2 bases short and J 6 bases short, with 12 bases between. CDR1 and CDR2 (germline): SGHTS, YDEGEE. The CDR3 contains 13 residues. Written as DNA, the CDR3 is TGTGCCAGCAGCTTCGGGGGAGTGGGCGAGCAGTACTTC. Translating it yields CASSFGGVGEQYF.

This chain joins TRBV30 and TRBJ2-7, with D possibly being TRBD1 (6 bases). The V end lost 0 bases, the J end lost 5 bases, and 14 bases lay between the germline ends. Germline V lookup: CDR1 GTSNPN, CDR2 SVGIG (reference sequence). The CDR3 sequence is 14 residues long. The CDR3 loop reads CAWSVIGRGDEQYF. CDR3 DNA sequence: TGTGCCTGGAGTGTAATCGGCAGGGGAGACGAGCAGTACTTC. The variable domain in full, with the rest retrieved from reference TRBV30 and TRBJ2-7, is SQTIHQWPATLVQPVGSPLSLECTVEGTSNPNLYWYRQAAGRGLQLLFYSVGIGQISSEVPQNLSASRPQDRQFILSSKKLLLSDSGFYLCAWSVIGRGDEQYFGPGTRLTVT.

The chain uses TRBV29-1 and TRBJ2-2; 7 bases are shared with TRBD1. The CDR3 covers 13 residues. Germline CDR1 SQVTM, CDR2 ANQGSEA. The V gene end was trimmed by 7 bases and the J gene end by 6 bases; junction bases not matched to a gene: 8. In DNA form, the CDR3 reads TGCAGCGCACGACAGGGTTCTGCCGGGGAGCTGTTTTTT. Translated: CSARQGSAGELFF.

This chain connects TRBV5-1 to TRBJ2-7; D is ambiguous. Trimming removed 1 base at V and 2 bases at J, with 13 bases between. Germline assignment: CDR1 SGHRS and CDR2 YFSETQ. The CDR3 covers 15 residues. The CDR3 coding sequence is TGCGCCAGCAGCTTGAACGGGTTCCCTACCTACGAGCAGTACTTC. Protein: CASSLNGFPTYEQYF.

This clone turned up a few times. CDR3 DNA sequence: TGTGCCAGCAGTGAAGTAGGGGGTACCAAAAACATTCAGTACTTC. This translates into CASSEVGGTKNIQYF. The J gene is TRBJ2-4, the V gene TRBV2; D may be TRBD1 (6 bases). The CDR3 covers 15 residues. Germline V gene data show CDR1 as SNHLY and CDR2 as FYNNEI. Trimming took off 1 base at V and 2 bases at J, with 9 bases between the two ends.

The chain employs TRBV6-5 and TRBJ1-3, with 7 bases that match TRBD1. Per the germline V gene, CDR1 is MNHEY and CDR2 is SVGAGI. The CDR3 sequence is 15 residues long. V was pared by 6 bases and J by 0 bases, with 5 bases of the junction left unmatched. DNA for the CDR3: TGTGCCAGCAGACGTCGACAGGGCTCTGGAAACACCATATATTTT. Amino acid sequence: CASRRRQGSGNTIYF.

This clone was recorded once. The chain carries TRBV5-1 and TRBJ2-2; D possibly corresponds to TRBD1 (6 bases). V lost 0 bases, J lost 4 bases, and 10 bases lay in between. The germline V gene has CDR1 SGHRS and CDR2 YFSETQ. This CDR3 comprises 15 residues. CDR3 sequence reads: CASSLAGAVTGELFF. In nucleotides, the CDR3 is TGCGCCAGCAGCTTGGCAGGGGCGGTCACCGGGGAGCTGTTTTTT.